This passage covers 27 T cell receptor beta chains from one sample sequenced in a study of T cell repertoires in cytomegalovirus infection. Each CDR3 protein is one row after TCRdb ran MiXCR on the reads. The profile shows around 630,000 distinct CDR3 sequences, around 24% of them singletons. Specimen: CD8+ T cells from PBMCs. Receptor source: a human donor in good health (CMV status not recorded). Some clones in this sample may be carry-over from other donors' samples.

This clonotype was picked up one time. This chain uses TRBV6-1 with TRBJ2-3; D may be TRBD1 (5 bases). Germline V lookup: CDR1 MNHNS, CDR2 SASEGT. Trimming stripped 4 bases from V and 5 bases from J, with 22 bases between. The CDR3 runs to 17 residues. The CDR3 loop is CASSGPHKGHGLDTQYF. The DNA of the CDR3 is TGTGCCAGCAGTGGACCCCATAAAGGACATGGGCTAGATACGCAGTATTTT.

This clonotype was seen more than once but under ten times. The V gene is TRBV20-1, the J gene TRBJ1-1, with D unclear. The ends were cut back, 3 bases at V and 5 bases at J, with 13 bases in the middle. The germline V gene encodes CDR1 DFQATT and CDR2 SNEGSKA (reference sequence). The CDR3 is 13 amino acids. Written as DNA, the CDR3 is TGCAGTGCTAGGGGAGAGATGAGGACTGAAGCTTTCTTT. Its translation is CSARGEMRTEAFF.

This clonotype has at least ten counts. V usage is TRBV28 and J usage is TRBJ2-7; D gene ambiguous. Germline CDR1 and CDR2: MDHEN and SYDVKM. The CDR3 is 14 residues long. Trimming left V 1 base short and J 7 bases short, with 14 bases between. CDR3: CASSLYDAVQEQYF. In nucleotides, the CDR3 is TGTGCCAGCAGTTTATATGACGCCGTGCAGGAGCAGTACTTC.

This clonotype was recorded only once. The chain carries TRBV27 and TRBJ2-7; weak D call: TRBD2 (6 bases). Per germline, CDR1 MNHEY and CDR2 SMNVEV (reference sequence). Trimming stripped 6 bases from V and 0 bases from J, with 12 bases between. This CDR3 region has 14 residues. CDR3 amino acids: CASRPGLLSYEQYF. The CDR3, as DNA: TGTGCCAGCAGACCGGGACTCCTCTCCTACGAGCAGTACTTC.

The gene calls are TRBV19 and TRBJ2-1, with D possibly matching TRBD2 (6 bases). The V end was cut by 3 bases, the J end by 4 bases, with 13 bases between. The CDR3 runs to 15 residues. CDR1 and CDR2 (germline): LNHDA, SQIVND (reference sequence). In DNA, the CDR3 is TGTGCCAGTAGTATTTTTAGCGGTGCTTACAATGAGCAGTTCTTC. It specifies CASSIFSGAYNEQFF.

V usage is TRBV12-3 or TRBV12-4 and J usage is TRBJ2-5; D remains unclear. V lost 6 bases and J lost 2, with 13 bases in between. The CDR3 runs to 14 residues. The CDR3: CASSGGVQQETQYF. CDR3 bases: TGTGCCAGCAGCGGTGGGGTCCAACAAGAGACCCAGTACTTC.

This clonotype was recorded many times. The rearrangement uses TRBV6-6 and TRBJ2-7; D possibly corresponds to TRBD1 (6 bases). This CDR3 spans 11 amino acids. Deletions cut 5 bases from V and 4 bases from J, with 6 bases between. Germline V lookup: CDR1 MNHNY, CDR2 SVGAGI (reference sequence). The CDR3 protein is CASSTGYEQYF. The CDR3 DNA is TGTGCCAGCAGTACAGGGTACGAGCAGTACTTC.

This clonotype was found a few times. The chain recombines TRBV11-2 with TRBJ2-5, with TRBD2 matching over 8 bases. Germline-derived CDR1 and CDR2 are SGHAT and FQNNGV. The length of the CDR3 is 14 residues. Unmatched junction bases numbered 4, after V lost 5 bases and J lost 2 bases. This chain's CDR3 is CASSKAGEQETQYF. Here the CDR3 DNA reads TGTGCCAGCAGCAAAGCGGGGGAGCAAGAGACCCAGTACTTC.

The rearrangement uses TRBV4-2 and TRBJ1-1; D may be TRBD1 (5 bases). There are 15 residues in the CDR3. V was pared by 2 bases and J by 2 bases, with 12 bases between. Germline V gene lookup returns CDR1 LGHNA and CDR2 YNFKEQ. The CDR3 is CASSQILGVNTEAFF. The CDR3, as DNA: TGTGCCAGCAGCCAAATTCTAGGGGTAAACACTGAAGCTTTCTTT.

This clonotype was counted only a few times. The J gene is TRBJ1-1, the V gene TRBV6-2 or TRBV6-3; tentatively, D is TRBD1 (6 bases). V lost 4 bases to trimming and J lost 0 bases, with 12 bases between them. Germline loops: CDR1 MNHEY, CDR2 SVGEGT. The CDR3 consists of 15 residues. CDR3 coding DNA: TGTGCCAGCAGTTGGAACAGGGAAATGAACACTGAAGCTTTCTTT. This encodes CASSWNREMNTEAFF.

V gene TRBV3-1 combines with J gene TRBJ2-5; unclear D gene. Germline CDR1 LGHDT, CDR2 YNNKEL (reference sequence). The CDR3 is 14 residues long. The germline V and J ends were trimmed by 4 bases and 4 bases, with 13 bases remaining between them. The CDR3 DNA follows: TGTGCCAGCAGCCGACCTTGGGTGGGAGAGACCCAGTACTTC. Translating gives CASSRPWVGETQYF.

On this clonotype itself: One end of the junction fails to match germline, which may point to a read error. The chain joins TRBV28 to TRBJ2-1, with 10 bases aligning to TRBD2. Germline V gene sequence: CDR1 MDHEN, CDR2 SYDVKM. The CDR3 totals 13 residues. The CDR3 nucleotides read TGTGCCAGCAGTTTGAGCGGGGGGGATGTTTTGGGCTTC. Translation gives CASSLSGGDVLGF. Full variable domain (remainder filled in from reference TRBV28 and TRBJ2-1): DVKVTQSSRYLVKRTGEKVFLECVQDMDHENMFWYRQDPGLGLRLIYFSYDVKMKEKGDIPEGYSVSREKKERFSLILESASTNQTSMYLCASSLSGGDVLGFGPGTRLTVL.

In this sample, this clonotype turned up many times. The V gene is TRBV5-1, the J gene TRBJ2-1; 10 bases line up with TRBD2. Germline trimming cut 2 bases from V and 5 bases from J; bases unmatched to any gene: 7. Per germline, CDR1 SGHRS and CDR2 YFSETQ. This CDR3 has 16 residues. As DNA, the CDR3 is TGCGCCAGCAGCTTCCTAGCGGGGGTTAGGAACAATGAGCAGTTCTTC. The encoded protein is CASSFLAGVRNNEQFF. The whole variable domain, remainder taken from reference TRBV5-1 and TRBJ2-1, is KAGVTQTPRYLIKTRGQQVTLSCSPISGHRSVSWYQQTPGQGLQFLFEYFSETQRNKGNFPGRFSGRQFSNSRSEMNVSTLELGDSALYLCASSFLAGVRNNEQFFGPGTRLTVL.

The rearrangement links TRBV6-2 or TRBV6-3 to TRBJ1-5, with a tentative D call TRBD1 (5 bases). Trimming pared 4 bases from V and 4 bases from J, leaving 23 bases between. The CDR3 has 18 amino acids. Germline V lookup: CDR1 MNHEY, CDR2 SVGEGT. CDR3 protein: CASSFTGTFEFENQPQHF. The CDR3 nucleotides read TGTGCCAGCAGTTTCACCGGGACTTTTGAGTTCGAAAATCAGCCCCAGCATTTT.

This clonotype has at least ten counts. J is TRBJ1-1 and V is TRBV12-3 or TRBV12-4; D call uncertain. With 3 bases removed from V and 14 bases from J, the gap between germline ends came to 4 bases. This CDR3 is built from 8 residues. This CDR3 is CASSFRFF. The CDR3 nucleotides read TGTGCCAGCAGTTTCCGGTTCTTT.

This chain connects TRBV6-5 to TRBJ2-5; 10 nucleotides agree with TRBD2. The length of the CDR3 is 14 residues. V lost 8 bases and J lost 5; bases outside the gene matches: 8. Germline CDR1 reads MNHEY; CDR2 reads SVGAGI. CDR3 in DNA: TGTGCCAGCGGGCCTAGCGGGGGTATGGAGACCCAGTACTTC. Protein product: CASGPSGGMETQYF.

This clonotype was counted many times. This chain uses TRBV7-6 with TRBJ1-5; 11 bases line up with TRBD1. With V trimmed by 5 bases and J by 4 bases, 4 bases remained unmatched. Germline CDR1 and CDR2: SGHVS and FNYEAQ. The CDR3 runs to 15 residues. CDR3 sequence: CASSTGTGGNQPQHF. In DNA, the CDR3 is TGTGCCAGCAGCACCGGGACAGGGGGGAATCAGCCCCAGCATTTT.

The rearrangement joins TRBV28 to TRBJ2-3; D unresolved. CDR3 length equals 13 residues. V was shortened by 3 bases and J by 4 bases, with 8 bases between the two germline ends. The germline V gene encodes CDR1 MDHEN and CDR2 SYDVKM. As DNA, the CDR3 is TGTGCCAGCAGTTTGGGCTGGGCAGATACGCAGTATTTT. Its protein product is CASSLGWADTQYF.

The sample holds a few counts of this clonotype. CDR3 loop: CASSPRGRREKLFF. CDR3 sequence (DNA): TGTGCCAGCAGTCCCAGGGGCAGGAGAGAAAAACTGTTTTTT. V is TRBV12-3 or TRBV12-4 and J is TRBJ1-4, with D possibly TRBD1 on 6 matching bases. This CDR3 contains 14 residues. V lost 5 bases to trimming and J lost 8 bases, with 15 bases between them.

A few counts support this clonotype. The chain uses TRBV20-1 and TRBJ2-1; D gene unclear. Trimming took 3 bases from V and 4 from J, leaving 10 bases between them. This CDR3 is 13 amino acids long. Per germline, CDR1 DFQATT and CDR2 SNEGSKA (reference sequence). CDR3 protein: CSASRQLYNEQFF. DNA of the CDR3: TGCAGTGCTAGCCGGCAGCTTTACAATGAGCAGTTCTTC.

The chain recombines TRBV7-9 with TRBJ2-7, with D possibly called TRBD1 or TRBD2 (6 bases each). The CDR3 consists of 17 residues. Trimming pared 4 bases from V and 0 bases from J, leaving 19 bases between. Germline-derived CDR1 and CDR2 are SEHNR and FQNEAQ (reference sequence). The CDR3 region is CASSSGGGPTFSYEQYF. The CDR3 DNA reads as TGTGCCAGCAGCTCCGGAGGGGGGCCCACTTTCTCCTACGAGCAGTACTTC.

This clonotype was observed at least ten times. The chain has TRBV14 and TRBJ1-6; 7 nucleotides align to TRBD1. The CDR3 covers 16 residues. V was clipped by 3 bases and J by 1 base; unmatched bases: 3. CDR1 and CDR2 from the germline V gene are SGHDN and FVKESK. The CDR3 bases are TGTGCCAGCAGCCAGACCAGGGGGTCCTATAATTCACCCCTCCACTTT. Its protein is CASSQTRGSYNSPLHF. The full variable domain, its missing parts supplied by reference TRBV14 and TRBJ1-6, is EAGVTQFPSHSVIEKGQTVTLRCDPISGHDNLYWYRRVMGKEIKFLLHFVKESKQDESGMPNNRFLAERTGGTYSTLKVQPAELEDSGVYFCASSQTRGSYNSPLHFGNGTRLTVT.

This clonotype was picked up many times. The V gene is TRBV7-8, the J gene TRBJ2-3; D gene uncertain. Trimming pared 5 bases from V and 6 bases from J, leaving 6 bases between. In germline, CDR1 is SGHVS, CDR2 FQNEAQ. CDR3 length equals 11 residues. CDR3 sequence reads: CASSLDDTQYF. The CDR3 coding sequence is TGTGCCAGCAGCCTGGACGATACGCAGTATTTT. The full variable domain, completed using reference TRBV7-8 and TRBJ2-3, is GAGVSQSPRYKVAKRGQDVALRCDPISGHVSLFWYQQALGQGPEFLTYFQNEAQLDKSGLPSDRFFAERPEGSVSTLKIQRTQQEDSAVYLCASSLDDTQYFGPGTRLTVL.

The V and J genes are TRBV28 and TRBJ1-2, with D hard to call. The CDR3 has 15 amino acids. Germline V gene lookup returns CDR1 MDHEN and CDR2 SYDVKM. V dropped 2 bases and J dropped 5 bases, with 15 bases sitting between them. The DNA for the CDR3 is TGTGCCAGCAGTTTAGGGGAGGGCAGCTATTATGGCTACACCTTC. It specifies CASSLGEGSYYGYTF.

The chain employs TRBV6-5 and TRBJ1-6, with D unclear. This CDR3 comprises 18 residues. V lost 6 bases, J lost 10 bases, and 28 bases lay in between. Germline V gene sequence: CDR1 MNHEY, CDR2 SVGAGI. Here the CDR3 DNA reads TGTGCCAGCAGCAAGTGGCGGGCTTTAGATACCTCCGAATCACCCCTCCACTTT. Amino acid sequence: CASSKWRALDTSESPLHF.

This clonotype was recorded a few times. The chain employs TRBV5-5 and TRBJ2-7; 10 nucleotides align to TRBD1. Germline assignment: CDR1 SGHKS and CDR2 YYEKEE (reference sequence). The CDR3 spans 15 residues. The J segment lost 3 bases and the V segment lost 2 bases, leaving 5 bases of the junction unmatched. CDR3 region: CASSFEDRGGYEQYF. The CDR3 nucleotides read TGTGCCAGCAGCTTCGAGGACAGGGGGGGCTACGAGCAGTACTTC.

This clonotype appeared many times. This chain's CDR3 is CASSLRGTERGSNEQFF. The CDR3 DNA reads as TGTGCCAGCAGCTTACGGGGGACGGAGCGGGGGTCCAATGAGCAGTTCTTC. The chain combines TRBV7-9 with TRBJ2-1, with TRBD2 identical over 8 bases. This CDR3 is built from 17 residues. The junction had 12 bases not matched to a gene; V was cut back by 2 bases and J by 6 bases. CDR1 SEHNR and CDR2 FQNEAQ come from the germline V gene (reference sequence).